This TCR beta chain was captured by sequencing in a study of blood T cell repertoires in COVID-19. The V end was cut by 0 bases, the J end by 0 bases, with 12 bases between. This CDR3 region has 16 residues. Germline values: CDR1 SGDLS, CDR2 YYNGEE. Produced via immunoSEQ multiplex PCR; TCRdb's table is partial and in-frame only. The sample contains 250,000 or so clones, 70% to 90% of which appear only once. Input material: peripheral blood. The chain employs TRBV9 and TRBJ1-2; weak D call: TRBD1 (5 bases). This sequence originates from a man between 45 and 60 years old with acute or convalescent COVID-19. CDR3 sequence (DNA): TGTGCCAGCAGCGTAGAATCCAGGGCGGCTAACTATGGCTACACCTTC. Translating gives CASSVESRAANYGYTF.